This TCR beta chain appears in the sequencing data of a study of blood T cell repertoires in COVID-19. On the study more broadly: PBMCs, B-cell-depleted T cells, or T cells were the source of the cDNA or gDNA that made up the material.

Source study methods: Counts of nucleated cells, estimated from reference gene primer amplification, were obtained. Assay: immunoSEQ multiplex PCR; the TCRdb copy retains only in-frame clones and omits some. The V and J calls and clone size are taken from that table; D and trimming were inferred from the DNA. The table has 150,000 to 200,000 clones, approximately 84% seen once. Participants had their cohort set by participant-reported clinical history. This CDR3 has 15 amino acids. Per the germline V gene, CDR1 is MNHEY and CDR2 is SVGAGI. V was pared by 8 bases and J by 5 bases, with 10 bases of the junction left unmatched.

Sequencing used PBMCs or T cells enriched from blood (not recorded which). The clonotype was recovered from a human donor with acute COVID-19. The donor label of this sample is uncertain. The chain couples TRBV6-5 to TRBJ2-5; 11 nucleotides align to TRBD2. The CDR3 region is CASGSLAGVRETQYF. The CDR3, as DNA: TGTGCCAGCGGGTCACTAGCGGGGGTTAGGGAGACCCAGTACTTC.